The clone carrying this T cell receptor beta chain was detected a few times. These data belong to a study of T-cell reconstitution after alpha-beta-depleted transplantation in children. A library of TCRbeta sequences, prepared with unique molecular identifiers, was generated. TCRdb re-analysed the PCR reads in MiXCR, keeping a single row per CDR3 protein. The sample lists about half a million distinct CDR3 sequences; around 12% were seen once. The TCR originated in a human donor who donated a stem cell graft to a child with combined immunodeficiency. The material sequenced was PBMCs from the stem cell graft donor, taken from the stem cell graft.

CDR3 amino acids: CSARRLAGTGELFF. CDR3 DNA sequence: TGCAGTGCTAGAAGACTAGCGGGAACCGGGGAGCTGTTTTTT. V gene TRBV20-1 combines with J gene TRBJ2-2; 11 nucleotides line up with TRBD2. The trim removed 2 bases at V and 5 bases at J, leaving 1 base unmatched. The germline gives CDR1 DFQATT, CDR2 SNEGSKA (reference sequence). This CDR3 is built from 14 residues.